The TCR beta chain described here comes from a study of shared clonotypes between healthy human individuals. CD45RO-negative, CCR7-selected cells formed the naive CD8 fraction, which excluded terminally differentiated effector memory CD45RA+ cells. The protocol was immunoSEQ multiplex PCR, while the TCRdb copy is restricted to in-frame clones and leaves out a portion. Among about 2.2 million clones listed, 93% were seen once. The CDR3 runs 15 residues. Germline V gives CDR1 MGHRA, CDR2 YSYEKL. V was shortened by 1 base and J by 4 bases, with 13 bases between the two germline ends. The sequenced sample consisted of naive CD8+ T cells from PBMCs. The chain uses TRBV4-1 and TRBJ1-2; unclear D gene. The receptor's source is a man between 18 and 35 years old in good health. Some clones in this sample may be carry-over from other donors' samples. The CDR3 region is CASSQALWGGYGYTF. As DNA, the CDR3 is TGCGCCAGCAGCCAAGCCCTGTGGGGTGGCTATGGCTACACCTTC.